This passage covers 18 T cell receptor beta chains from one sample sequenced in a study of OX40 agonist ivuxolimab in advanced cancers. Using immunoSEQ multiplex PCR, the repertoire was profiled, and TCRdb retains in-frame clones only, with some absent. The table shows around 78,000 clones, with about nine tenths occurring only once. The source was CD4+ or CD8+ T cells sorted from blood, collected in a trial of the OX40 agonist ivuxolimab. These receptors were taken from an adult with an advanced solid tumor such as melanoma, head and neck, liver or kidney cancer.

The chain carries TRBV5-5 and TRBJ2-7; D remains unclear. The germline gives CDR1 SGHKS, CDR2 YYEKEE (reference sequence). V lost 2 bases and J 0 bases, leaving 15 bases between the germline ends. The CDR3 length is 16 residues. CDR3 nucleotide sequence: TGTGCCAGCAGCTTTCGTGGAAGGCTCTCCTCCTACGAGCAGTACTTC. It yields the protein CASSFRGRLSSYEQYF.

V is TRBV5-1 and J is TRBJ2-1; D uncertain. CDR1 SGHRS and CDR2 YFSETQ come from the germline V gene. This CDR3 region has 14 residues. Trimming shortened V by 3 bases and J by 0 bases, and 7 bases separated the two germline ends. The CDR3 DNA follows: TGCGCCAGCAGCTCCGAGGTCTCCTACAATGAGCAGTTCTTC. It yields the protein CASSSEVSYNEQFF.

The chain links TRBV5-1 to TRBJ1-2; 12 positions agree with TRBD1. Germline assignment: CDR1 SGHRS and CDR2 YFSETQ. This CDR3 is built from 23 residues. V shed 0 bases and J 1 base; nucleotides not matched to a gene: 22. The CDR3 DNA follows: TGCGCCAGCAGCTTGGCGGGACAGGGGGACAGGGGGCCGACCACCCCTCTTAACTATGGCTACACCTTC. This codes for CASSLAGQGDRGPTTPLNYGYTF. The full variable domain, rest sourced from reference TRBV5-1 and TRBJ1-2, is KAGVTQTPRYLIKTRGQQVTLSCSPISGHRSVSWYQQTPGQGLQFLFEYFSETQRNKGNFPGRFSGRQFSNSRSEMNVSTLELGDSALYLCASSLAGQGDRGPTTPLNYGYTFGSGTRLTVV.

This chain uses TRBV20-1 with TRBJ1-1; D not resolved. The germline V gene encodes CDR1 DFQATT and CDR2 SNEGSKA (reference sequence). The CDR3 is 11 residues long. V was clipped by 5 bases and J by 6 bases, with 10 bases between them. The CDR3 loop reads CSAPRWPEAFF. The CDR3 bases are TGCAGTGCTCCAAGATGGCCTGAAGCTTTCTTT.

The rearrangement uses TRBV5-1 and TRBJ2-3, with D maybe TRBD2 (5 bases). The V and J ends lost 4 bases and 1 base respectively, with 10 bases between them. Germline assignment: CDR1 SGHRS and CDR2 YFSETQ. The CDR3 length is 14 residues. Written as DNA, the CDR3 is TGCGCCAGCAGCGGCGGAGGCGGCACAGATACGCAGTATTTT. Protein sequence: CASSGGGGTDTQYF. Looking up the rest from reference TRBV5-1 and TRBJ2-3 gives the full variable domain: KAGVTQTPRYLIKTRGQQVTLSCSPISGHRSVSWYQQTPGQGLQFLFEYFSETQRNKGNFPGRFSGRQFSNSRSEMNVSTLELGDSALYLCASSGGGGTDTQYFGPGTRLTVL.

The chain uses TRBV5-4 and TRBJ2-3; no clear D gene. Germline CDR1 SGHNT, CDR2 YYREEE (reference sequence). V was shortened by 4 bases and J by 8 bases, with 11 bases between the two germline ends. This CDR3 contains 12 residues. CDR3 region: CASSPYQSTQYF. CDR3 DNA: TGTGCCAGCAGCCCCTATCAATCTACGCAGTATTTT.

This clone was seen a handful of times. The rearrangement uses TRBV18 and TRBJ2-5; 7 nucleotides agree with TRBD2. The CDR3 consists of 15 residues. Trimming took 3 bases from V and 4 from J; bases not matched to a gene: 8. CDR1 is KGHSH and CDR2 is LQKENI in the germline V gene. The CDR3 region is CASSPPGGTRETQYF. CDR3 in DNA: TGTGCCAGCTCACCCCCGGGAGGTACTAGAGAGACCCAGTACTTC.

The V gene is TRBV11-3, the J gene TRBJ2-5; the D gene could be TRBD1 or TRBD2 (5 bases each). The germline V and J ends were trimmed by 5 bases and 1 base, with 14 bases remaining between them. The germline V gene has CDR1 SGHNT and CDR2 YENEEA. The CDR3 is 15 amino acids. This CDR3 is CASSPGSLAQETQYF. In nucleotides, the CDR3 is TGTGCCAGCAGCCCAGGGAGTCTAGCCCAAGAGACCCAGTACTTC.

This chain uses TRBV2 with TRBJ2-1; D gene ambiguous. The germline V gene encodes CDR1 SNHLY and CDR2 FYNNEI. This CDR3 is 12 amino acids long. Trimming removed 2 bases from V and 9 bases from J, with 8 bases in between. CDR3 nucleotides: TGTGCCAGCAGTGAATACGCTCCTGAGCAGTTCTTC. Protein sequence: CASSEYAPEQFF.

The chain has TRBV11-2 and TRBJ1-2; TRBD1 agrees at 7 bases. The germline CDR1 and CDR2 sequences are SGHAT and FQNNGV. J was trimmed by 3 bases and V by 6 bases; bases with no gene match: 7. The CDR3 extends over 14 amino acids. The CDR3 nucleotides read TGTGCCAGCAGTACAGGGGTCGGGGACTATGGCTACACCTTC. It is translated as CASSTGVGDYGYTF.

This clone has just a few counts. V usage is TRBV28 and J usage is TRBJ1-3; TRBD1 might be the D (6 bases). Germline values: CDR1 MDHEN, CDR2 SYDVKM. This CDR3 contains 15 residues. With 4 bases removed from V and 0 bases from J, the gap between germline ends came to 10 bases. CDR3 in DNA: TGTGCCAGCAGTTCTGGGGGCGGCTCTGGAAACACCATATATTTT. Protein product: CASSSGGGSGNTIYF.

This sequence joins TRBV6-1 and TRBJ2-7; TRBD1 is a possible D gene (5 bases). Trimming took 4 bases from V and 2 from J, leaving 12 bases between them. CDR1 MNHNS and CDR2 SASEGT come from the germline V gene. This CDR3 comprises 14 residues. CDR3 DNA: TGTGCCAGCAGTGCCAAGGGGTCTGCCTACGAGCAGTACTTC. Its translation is CASSAKGSAYEQYF.

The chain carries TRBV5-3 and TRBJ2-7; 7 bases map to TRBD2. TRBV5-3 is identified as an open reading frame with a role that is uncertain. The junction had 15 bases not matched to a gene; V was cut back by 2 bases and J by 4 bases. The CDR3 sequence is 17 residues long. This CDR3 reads CARSLRPGLSTQYEQYF. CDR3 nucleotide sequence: TGTGCCAGAAGCTTAAGACCGGGACTATCAACCCAATACGAGCAGTACTTC.

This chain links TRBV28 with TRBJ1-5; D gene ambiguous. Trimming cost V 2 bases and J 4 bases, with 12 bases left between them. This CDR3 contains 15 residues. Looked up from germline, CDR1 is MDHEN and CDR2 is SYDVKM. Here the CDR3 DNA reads TGTGCCAGCAGTTTAGATTTAGGGCCAAATCAGCCCCAGCATTTT. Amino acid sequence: CASSLDLGPNQPQHF.

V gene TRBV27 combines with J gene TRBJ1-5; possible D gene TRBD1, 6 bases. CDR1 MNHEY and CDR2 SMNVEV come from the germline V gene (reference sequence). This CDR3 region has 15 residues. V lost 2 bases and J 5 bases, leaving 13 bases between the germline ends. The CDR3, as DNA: TGTGCCAGCAGTTTAGGATGGGGGCTTGATCAGCCCCAGCATTTT. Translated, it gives CASSLGWGLDQPQHF.

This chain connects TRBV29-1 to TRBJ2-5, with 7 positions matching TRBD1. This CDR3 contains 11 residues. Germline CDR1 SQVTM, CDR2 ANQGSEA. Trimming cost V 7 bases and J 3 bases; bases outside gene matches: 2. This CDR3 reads CSGGQEETQYF. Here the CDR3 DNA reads TGCAGCGGTGGACAGGAAGAGACCCAGTACTTC.

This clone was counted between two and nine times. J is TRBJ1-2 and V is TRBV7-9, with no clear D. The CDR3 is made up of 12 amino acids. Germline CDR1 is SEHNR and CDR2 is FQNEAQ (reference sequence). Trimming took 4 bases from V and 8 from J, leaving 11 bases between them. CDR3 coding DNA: TGTGCCAGCAGCTCCAGCCCGGGCGGCTACACCTTC. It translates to CASSSSPGGYTF. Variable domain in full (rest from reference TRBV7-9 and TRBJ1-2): DTGVSQNPRHKITKRGQNVTFRCDPISEHNRLYWYRQTLGQGPEFLTYFQNEAQLEKSRLLSDRFSAERPKGSFSTLEIQRTEQGDSAMYLCASSSSPGGYTFGSGTRLTVV.

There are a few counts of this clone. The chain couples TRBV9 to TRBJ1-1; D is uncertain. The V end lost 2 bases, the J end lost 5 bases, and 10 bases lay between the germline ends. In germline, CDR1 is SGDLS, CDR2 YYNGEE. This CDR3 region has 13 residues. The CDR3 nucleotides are TGTGCCAGCAGCGTGGACCACAGAACTGAAGCTTTCTTT. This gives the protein CASSVDHRTEAFF.